These 30 T cell receptor beta chains were sequenced from one sample in a study of cytomegalovirus exposure and HLA in healthy donors. PCR used 60 Vbeta primers and 13 Jbeta primers. Profiling relied on immunoSEQ multiplex PCR, and the TCRdb table lists in-frame clones only, not all of them. The sample shows around 200,000 clones, over 70% of them seen only once. The sequencing sample was made of PBMCs. The receptors derive from a woman in her sixties or seventies in good health and CMV-seropositive.

This sequence joins TRBV11-2 and TRBJ2-5; tentative D call: TRBD2 (5 bases). The DNA end favors TRBJ2-7, so the J call may be wrong. Germline assignment: CDR1 SGHAT and CDR2 FQNNGV. This CDR3 region has 16 residues. This chain's CDR3 is CASSFLGTRPSYEQYF. DNA for the CDR3: TGTGCCAGCAGCTTCCTAGGAACTAGACCCTCCTACGAGCAGTACTTC.

The chain links TRBV5-1 to TRBJ2-5; TRBD1 matches 11 bases. The germline V gene has CDR1 SGHRS and CDR2 YFSETQ. J was trimmed by 11 bases and V by 0 bases; bases with no gene match: 9. There are 15 residues in the CDR3. DNA of the CDR3: TGCGCCAGCAGCTTGGTCCACCGCGGGACAGGGGGGCAGTACTTC. Translated: CASSLVHRGTGGQYF.

The chain is built from TRBV2 and TRBJ1-2; D perhaps matches TRBD1 (5 bases). This CDR3 has 14 residues. V was trimmed by 4 bases and J by 3 bases, leaving 12 bases between them. CDR1 and CDR2 (germline): SNHLY, FYNNEI. DNA of the CDR3: TGTGCCAGCAGTGCTTGGCAGGGCCACTATGGCTACACCTTC. Translating gives CASSAWQGHYGYTF.

The rearrangement uses TRBV2 and TRBJ2-1; D not resolved. V shed 7 bases and J shed 2 bases, with 3 bases lying between them. There are 11 residues in the CDR3. Germline V gene data show CDR1 as SNHLY and CDR2 as FYNNEI. In DNA, the CDR3 is TGTGCCAGCACCACCTACAATGAGCAGTTCTTC. This sequence encodes CASTTYNEQFF.

This clone was seen once. The V and J genes are TRBV25-1 and TRBJ1-5; 7 positions agree with TRBD1. The CDR3 is made up of 14 amino acids. Germline values: CDR1 MGHDK, CDR2 SYGVNS. Germline trimming cut 3 bases from V and 7 bases from J; bases unmatched to any gene: 6. The CDR3 sequence: CASSDEGAGQPQHF. For the CDR3, the DNA is TGTGCCAGCAGTGATGAGGGGGCAGGCCAGCCCCAGCATTTT.

V and J are TRBV6-5 and TRBJ2-7, with 8 bases fitting TRBD1. This CDR3 contains 14 residues. Losses at the gene ends were 1 base for V and 3 bases for J; bases not matched to a gene: 2. The germline V gene encodes CDR1 MNHEY and CDR2 SVGAGI. Here the CDR3 DNA reads TGTGCCAGCAGTTACTGGACAGGGAGCTACGAGCAGTACTTC. This gives the protein CASSYWTGSYEQYF.

Only one count was recorded for this clone. The J gene is TRBJ1-1, the V gene TRBV12-1. TRBV12-1 is noted as a pseudogene. This CDR3 region has 12 residues. CDR3 residues: CASSFNMREAFF. CDR3 nucleotides: TGTGCCAGCAGCTTTAACATGAGGGAAGCTTTCTTT.

V usage is TRBV18 and J usage is TRBJ2-3, with D tentatively TRBD1 (5 bases). The CDR3 length is 16 residues. Per germline, CDR1 KGHSH and CDR2 LQKENI. V lost 3 bases, J lost 2 bases, and 15 bases lay in between. The chain's CDR3 is CASSPGLLDLTDTQYF. The CDR3 nucleotides are TGTGCCAGCTCACCGGGGCTACTCGACCTCACAGATACGCAGTATTTT.

The J gene is TRBJ2-7, the V gene TRBV4-1; D gene unclear. Germline CDR1 MGHRA, CDR2 YSYEKL. The V end was cut by 0 bases, the J end by 0 bases, with 9 bases between. The CDR3 spans 15 residues. This CDR3 reads CASSQEFHPSYEQYF. As DNA, the CDR3 is TGCGCCAGCAGCCAAGAGTTTCATCCCTCCTACGAGCAGTACTTC.

V is TRBV9 and J is TRBJ1-3, with D unresolved. The CDR3 is 15 amino acids. Germline CDR1 and CDR2: SGDLS and YYNGEE. The V end was cut by 0 bases, the J end by 0 bases, with 7 bases between. The chain's CDR3 is CASSVGAVSGNTIYF. CDR3 coding DNA: TGTGCCAGCAGCGTAGGTGCAGTCTCTGGAAACACCATATATTTT.

V usage is TRBV19 and J usage is TRBJ2-2; the match to TRBD2 covers 8 bases. Germline V CDR1 and CDR2: LNHDA, SQIVND (reference sequence). Trimming at V came to 9 bases and at J to 7 bases, leaving 16 bases not matched to a gene. The CDR3 sequence is 16 residues long. CDR3: CASTSGSGRIVGELFF. The CDR3 coding sequence is TGTGCCAGCACCTCGGGGAGCGGGAGAATCGTCGGGGAGCTGTTTTTT.

The chain couples TRBV7-3 to TRBJ1-6; D unresolved. V lost 3 bases and J 10 bases, leaving 10 bases between the germline ends. The CDR3 loop spans 13 amino acids. Germline CDR1 and CDR2: SGHTA and FQGTGA. Here the CDR3 DNA reads TGTGCCAGCAGCTTCCAGGATGGCTCACCCCTCCACTTT. Protein product: CASSFQDGSPLHF.

V is TRBV13 and J is TRBJ2-7; tentative D call: TRBD2 (7 bases). In germline, CDR1 is PRHDT, CDR2 FYEKMQ (reference sequence). This CDR3 has 14 amino acids. Trimming cost V 5 bases and J 6 bases, with 17 bases left between them. The CDR3 spells CASSILVGGAEQYF. In DNA, the CDR3 is TGTGCCAGCAGCATCCTCGTAGGGGGGGCCGAGCAGTACTTC.

The V call is TRBV7-3, the J call TRBJ2-1, with D hard to call. The V gene's germline CDR1 is SGHTA and CDR2 FQGTGA. The CDR3 has 13 residues. Trimming removed 2 bases at V and 8 bases at J, with 10 bases between. CDR3 loop: CASSLEARYEQFF. The CDR3 DNA reads as TGTGCCAGCAGCTTAGAAGCGCGCTATGAGCAGTTCTTC.

The rearrangement joins TRBV9 to TRBJ2-7; TRBD2 matches at 9 bases. The CDR3 loop spans 16 amino acids. V lost 0 bases and J lost 5; bases outside the gene matches: 9. Germline V gene data show CDR1 as SGDLS and CDR2 as YYNGEE. The CDR3 loop reads CASSVDSRLAGDEQYF. CDR3 nucleotides: TGTGCCAGCAGCGTAGACTCTCGGTTAGCGGGGGACGAGCAGTACTTC.

The count of this clone is one. The V and J genes are TRBV6-5 and TRBJ2-1; TRBD2 is a possible D gene (5 bases). The CDR3 has 15 amino acids. Trimming pared 6 bases from V and 10 bases from J, leaving 22 bases between. CDR1 and CDR2 from the germline V gene are MNHEY and SVGAGI. The CDR3 bases are TGTGCCAGCAGCCCGAGGGCGGACGGCCTACCCGAGCAGTTCTTC. It yields the protein CASSPRADGLPEQFF.

The chain employs TRBV19 and TRBJ2-3; maybe TRBD2 (7 bases). Germline assignment: CDR1 LNHDA and CDR2 SQIVND (reference sequence). Between the trimmed V and J ends, which lost 8 bases and 3 bases, there was a span of 18 bases. The CDR3 has 15 amino acids. The CDR3 DNA reads as TGTGCCAGTGAAAAAGGGGGGGGAGGTACAGATACGCAGTATTTT. Its protein is CASEKGGGGTDTQYF.

This clone was recorded a few times. The gene calls are TRBV10-2 and TRBJ1-2, with 9 bases that match TRBD1. This CDR3 spans 13 amino acids. Germline CDR1 is WSHSY and CDR2 is SAAADI. The V segment lost 8 bases and the J segment 7 bases; nucleotides outside the gene matches: 8. For the CDR3, the DNA is TGCGCCAGCTTCCAACAGGGGGCGTTTGGCTACACCTTC. Encoded protein: CASFQQGAFGYTF.

CDR3 coding DNA: TGTGCCAGCTCACCTGGCTCCTTCCCAGAAGCTTTCTTT. This gives the protein CASSPGSFPEAFF. The genes are TRBV18 and TRBJ1-1; D call uncertain. Between the trimmed V and J ends, which lost 3 bases and 8 bases, there was a span of 13 bases. The CDR3 has 13 residues. Germline V lookup: CDR1 KGHSH, CDR2 LQKENI.

The gene calls are TRBV19 and TRBJ2-3; D is possibly TRBD2 (6 bases). CDR1 and CDR2 (germline): LNHDA, SQIVND (reference sequence). The V end lost 3 bases, the J end lost 2 bases, and 12 bases lay between the germline ends. This CDR3 has 15 amino acids. In DNA form, the CDR3 reads TGTGCCAGTAGTATTGCGGGGAGAGACACAGATACGCAGTATTTT. This encodes CASSIAGRDTDTQYF.

The chain is built from TRBV7-9 and TRBJ1-1; 7 positions agree with TRBD1. With V trimmed by 5 bases and J by 7 bases, 4 bases remained unmatched. The CDR3 runs to 12 residues. CDR1 is SEHNR and CDR2 is FQNEAQ in the germline V gene (reference sequence). This CDR3 reads CASSRGQHEAFF. DNA of the CDR3: TGTGCCAGCAGCCGGGGACAGCATGAAGCTTTCTTT.

The chain employs TRBV5-4 and TRBJ2-2; no definite D call. The CDR3 extends over 15 amino acids. Germline loops: CDR1 SGHNT, CDR2 YYREEE (reference sequence). V dropped 0 bases and J dropped 6 bases, with 12 bases sitting between them. CDR3 loop: CASSLELAQAGELFF. The CDR3 nucleotides read TGTGCCAGCAGCTTGGAGTTAGCTCAAGCCGGGGAGCTGTTTTTT.

V usage is TRBV10-3 and J usage is TRBJ2-5; 8 bases agree with TRBD1. CDR1 is ENHRY and CDR2 is SYGVKD in the germline V gene. V lost 10 bases and J lost 4; bases outside the gene matches: 2. This CDR3 has 11 residues. Here the CDR3 DNA reads TGTGCCACACAGGGGGGAGAGACCCAGTACTTC. Encoded protein: CATQGGETQYF.

V and J are TRBV6-1 and TRBJ2-5, with D perhaps TRBD2 (6 bases). This CDR3 is 14 amino acids long. Trimming cost V 6 bases and J 2 bases, with 13 bases left between them. CDR1 is MNHNS, CDR2 SASEGT, per germline. The CDR3 spells CASRSSVIQETQYF. The DNA of the CDR3 is TGTGCCAGCAGATCTAGCGTAATACAAGAGACCCAGTACTTC.

This clone was found a few times. The chain uses TRBV7-9 and TRBJ1-5, with TRBD1 as a possible D gene (5 bases). The CDR3 is 14 amino acids. Trimming removed 7 bases at V and 4 bases at J, with 14 bases between. Germline V gene data show CDR1 as SEHNR and CDR2 as FQNEAQ (reference sequence). The CDR3 DNA reads TGTGCCAGCAACGGGGGGGGTGGGAATCAGCCCCAGCATTTT. Its protein is CASNGGGGNQPQHF.

The V and J genes are TRBV6-5 and TRBJ1-4, with a weak D call TRBD1 (5 bases). Germline V gene lookup returns CDR1 MNHEY and CDR2 SVGAGI. CDR3 size: 14 residues. V was pared by 6 bases and J by 8 bases, with 16 bases between. The CDR3, as DNA: TGTGCCAGCAGGTTCCGGCAGGGTAACGAAAAACTGTTTTTT. Translation: CASRFRQGNEKLFF.

This rearrangement joins TRBV29-1 to TRBJ1-2; TRBD1 agrees at 7 bases. The CDR3 is made up of 13 amino acids. Germline lookup yields CDR1 SQVTM and CDR2 ANQGSEA. V dropped 5 bases and J dropped 4; count of bases not matched to a gene: 7. CDR3 DNA sequence: TGCAGCGTTTACGAGGGACAGATCTATGGCTACACCTTC. This codes for CSVYEGQIYGYTF.

The J gene is TRBJ1-4, the V gene TRBV13; 12 bases are shared with TRBD1. The trim removed 5 bases at V and 5 bases at J, leaving 12 bases unmatched. This CDR3 contains 18 residues. Germline-derived CDR1 and CDR2 are PRHDT and FYEKMQ (reference sequence). The CDR3 DNA follows: TGTGCCAGCAGCAACTCCGGGACAGGGGGCTTTACGAATGAAAAACTGTTTTTT. This sequence encodes CASSNSGTGGFTNEKLFF.

The chain is built from TRBV19 and TRBJ1-1; D possibly corresponds to TRBD1 (5 bases). The CDR3 has 13 amino acids. Trimming took 7 bases from V and 4 from J, leaving 13 bases between them. Germline-derived CDR1 and CDR2 are LNHDA and SQIVND (reference sequence). The CDR3 spells CASNPTVPTEAFF. For the CDR3, the DNA is TGTGCCAGTAATCCGACAGTACCCACTGAAGCTTTCTTT.

The chain carries TRBV6-5 and TRBJ2-7; D possibly corresponds to TRBD2 (5 bases). This CDR3 has 14 residues. Trimming removed 5 bases from V and 2 bases from J, with 13 bases in between. Germline-derived CDR1 and CDR2 are MNHEY and SVGAGI. The CDR3 is CASSLERATYEQYF. The CDR3 coding sequence is TGTGCCAGCAGTCTCGAGAGGGCCACCTACGAGCAGTACTTC.